These 9 T cell receptor beta chains were all obtained from the same sample, sequenced in a study of PD-L1 blockade in urothelial cancer. The sample's time point: pretreatment peripheral blood. The method was immunoSEQ multiplex PCR; TCRdb's version includes in-frame clones alone and lacks a portion of them. In the table there are 70,000 to 95,000 clones, 84% of which are singletons. The starting material was PBMCs, obtained around atezolizumab (anti-PD-L1) treatment. The receptors here all came from a man in his 60s with urothelial cancer.

The chain recombines TRBV10-1 with TRBJ2-1; D remains unclear. The germline gives CDR1 WNHNN, CDR2 SYGVQD (reference sequence). Trimming cost V 2 bases and J 10 bases, with 12 bases left between them. The CDR3 extends over 13 amino acids. CDR3 in amino acids: CASSENSPGEQFF. CDR3 DNA sequence: TGCGCCAGCAGTGAGAACAGCCCAGGAGAGCAGTTCTTC.

In DNA, the CDR3 is TGTGCCAGTAGTATGACAGGGTTGGAAACCGGGGAGCTGTTTTTT. As protein: CASSMTGLETGELFF. V and J are TRBV19 and TRBJ2-2, with 7 bases lining up with TRBD1. V shed 3 bases, J shed 5 bases, and the junction held 6 bases outside the gene matches. The CDR3 contains 15 residues. Germline V gene lookup returns CDR1 LNHDA and CDR2 SQIVND (reference sequence).

The J gene is TRBJ1-2, the V gene TRBV5-1; tentatively, D is TRBD1 (6 bases). The CDR3 length is 14 residues. The germline V gene encodes CDR1 SGHRS and CDR2 YFSETQ. V was shortened by 1 base and J by 4 bases, with 11 bases between the two germline ends. DNA of the CDR3: TGCGCCAGCAGCTTGCCTGGACAGTCCTATGGCTACACCTTC. Amino acids: CASSLPGQSYGYTF.

The V and J genes are TRBV7-3 and TRBJ1-1; TRBD1 matches at 10 bases. Germline CDR1 SGHTA, CDR2 FQGTGA. Germline trimming cut 6 bases from V and 5 bases from J; bases unmatched to any gene: 6. This CDR3 has 14 residues. The CDR3 sequence is CASRGQGQGTEAFF. The DNA for the CDR3 is TGTGCCAGCAGGGGACAGGGACAGGGGACTGAAGCTTTCTTT.

The sample holds one count of this clone. The V call is TRBV5-6, the J call TRBJ1-1, with a possible D match to TRBD1 (6 bases). V was trimmed by 1 base and J by 5 bases, leaving 15 bases between them. The CDR3 contains 15 residues. In germline, CDR1 is SGHDT, CDR2 YYEEEE. The CDR3 sequence: CASSLRGLGGTEAFF. The CDR3 nucleotides are TGTGCCAGCAGCTTGAGAGGGTTAGGGGGAACTGAAGCTTTCTTT.

Here the CDR3 DNA reads TGTGCCAGCAGCTTATCGACAGGGGTGAACACTGAAGCTTTCTTT. Its protein product is CASSLSTGVNTEAFF. The rearrangement uses TRBV7-9 and TRBJ1-1; the match to TRBD1 covers 8 bases. J lost 0 bases, V lost 2 bases, and 2 bases had no gene match. The CDR3 loop spans 15 amino acids. Germline V CDR1 and CDR2: SEHNR, FQNEAQ (reference sequence).

The chain uses TRBV6-5 and TRBJ2-3, with 9 bases lining up with TRBD1. There are 16 residues in the CDR3. V shed 4 bases, J shed 10 bases, and the junction held 15 bases outside the gene matches. The germline V gene encodes CDR1 MNHEY and CDR2 SVGAGI. CDR3 DNA: TGTGCCAGCAGTTCCCTCGGACAGGGGTGGGTTGATGCGCAGTATTTT. It codes for CASSSLGQGWVDAQYF.

The V call is TRBV19, the J call TRBJ1-6, with D possibly being TRBD1 (5 bases). Trimming took off 2 bases at V and 9 bases at J, with 20 bases between the two ends. The CDR3 loop spans 17 amino acids. Looked up from germline, CDR1 is LNHDA and CDR2 is SQIVND (reference sequence). The CDR3 loop reads CASSIPPAGLLVSPLHF. CDR3 coding DNA: TGTGCCAGTAGTATACCCCCAGCAGGGTTGTTGGTTTCACCCCTCCACTTT.

The chain recombines TRBV5-4 with TRBJ1-2; 7 bases fit TRBD1. The J segment lost 4 bases and the V segment lost 5 bases, leaving 8 bases of the junction unmatched. The CDR3 is 14 residues long. Germline V gives CDR1 SGHNT, CDR2 YYREEE (reference sequence). The CDR3 protein is CASRITGDGYGYTF. CDR3 coding DNA: TGTGCCAGCAGGATTACAGGGGACGGCTATGGCTACACCTTC.